This T cell receptor (beta chain) emerged from a study of regulatory T cells in long-lasting Graves disease. Overall study findings and caveats: TCR diversity was lower in persistent Graves' patients than in newly diagnosed ones.

With iRepertoire HTBI primers and Arm-PCR of CDR3 regions, TCR beta libraries were built. In TCRdb, the multiplex PCR reads were re-called with MiXCR into one record per CDR3 protein. Of about 460,000 distinct CDR3 sequences in the sample, around a fifth are singletons; the top ten hold around 12%. Time point of the sample: persistent/refractory GD, antithyroid drugs over 5 years with positive TRAb. Extracted PBMC RNA gave rise to the TCR library. Collection of peripheral blood (about 8.1 milliliters) was done using EDTA tubes. V shed 2 bases and J 2 bases; nucleotides not matched to a gene: 10. The CDR3 has 18 amino acids. Germline V CDR1 and CDR2: MNHEY, SVGEGT. As for this clonotype: Its matching antigen is unknown.

V usage is TRBV6-2 or TRBV6-3 and J usage is TRBJ2-1, with 9 bases lining up with TRBD1. The starting material was peripheral blood mononuclear cells (PBMCs), obtained when the disease was refractory, from a patient treated with antithyroid drugs. This clonotype was obtained from a female donor with Graves disease. CDR3 in DNA: TGTGCCAGCAGTTACGACCGGGACAGGGTTATTACCTACAATGAGCAGTTCTTC. Encoded protein: CASSYDRDRVITYNEQFF.